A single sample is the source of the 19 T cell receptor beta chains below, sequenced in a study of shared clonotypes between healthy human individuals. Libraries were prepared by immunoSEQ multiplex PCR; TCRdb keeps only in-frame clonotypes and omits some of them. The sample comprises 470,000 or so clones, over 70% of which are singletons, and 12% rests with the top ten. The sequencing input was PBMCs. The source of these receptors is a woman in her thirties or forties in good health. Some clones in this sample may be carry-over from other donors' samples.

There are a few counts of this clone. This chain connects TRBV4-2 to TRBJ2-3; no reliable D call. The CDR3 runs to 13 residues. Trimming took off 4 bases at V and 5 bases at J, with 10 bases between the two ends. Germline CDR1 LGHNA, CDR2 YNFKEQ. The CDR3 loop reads CASSPHPRDTQYF. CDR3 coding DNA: TGTGCCAGCAGCCCCCACCCCAGAGATACGCAGTATTTT.

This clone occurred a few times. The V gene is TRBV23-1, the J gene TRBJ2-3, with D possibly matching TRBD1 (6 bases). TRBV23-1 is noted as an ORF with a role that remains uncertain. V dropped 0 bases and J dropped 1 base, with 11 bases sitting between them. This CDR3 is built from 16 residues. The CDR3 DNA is TGCGCCAGCAGTCAATCAGGGGACACCTGCACAGATACGCAGTATTTT. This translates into CASSQSGDTCTDTQYF.

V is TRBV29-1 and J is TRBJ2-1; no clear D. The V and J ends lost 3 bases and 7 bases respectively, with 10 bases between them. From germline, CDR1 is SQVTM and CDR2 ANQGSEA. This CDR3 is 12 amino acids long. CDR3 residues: CSVEGRWNEQFF. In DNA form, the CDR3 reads TGCAGCGTTGAGGGTCGGTGGAATGAGCAGTTCTTC.

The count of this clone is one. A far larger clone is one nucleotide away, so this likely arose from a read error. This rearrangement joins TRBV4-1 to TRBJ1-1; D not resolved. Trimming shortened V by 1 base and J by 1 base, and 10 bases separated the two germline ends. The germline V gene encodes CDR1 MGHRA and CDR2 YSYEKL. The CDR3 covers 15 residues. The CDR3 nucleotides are TGCGCCAGCAGCCAAGGCCTTACAGAGAACACTGAAGCTTTCTTT. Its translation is CASSQGLTENTEAFF.

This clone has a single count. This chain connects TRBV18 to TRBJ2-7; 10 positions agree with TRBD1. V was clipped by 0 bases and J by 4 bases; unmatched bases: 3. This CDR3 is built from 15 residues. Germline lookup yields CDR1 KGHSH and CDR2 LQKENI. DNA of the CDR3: TGTGCCAGCTCACCACCCGGGACAGGGGTTTACGAGCAGTACTTC. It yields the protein CASSPPGTGVYEQYF.

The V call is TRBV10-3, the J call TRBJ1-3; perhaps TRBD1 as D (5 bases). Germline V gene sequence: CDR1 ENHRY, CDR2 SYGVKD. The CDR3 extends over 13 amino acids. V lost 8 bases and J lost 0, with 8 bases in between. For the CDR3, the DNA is TGTGCCATCGGGGCCGGCTCTGGAAACACCATATATTTT. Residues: CAIGAGSGNTIYF.

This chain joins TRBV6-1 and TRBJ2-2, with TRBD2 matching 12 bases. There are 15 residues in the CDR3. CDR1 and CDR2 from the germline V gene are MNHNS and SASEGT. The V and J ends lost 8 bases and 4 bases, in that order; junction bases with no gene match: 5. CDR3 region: CASGKTSGSTGELFF. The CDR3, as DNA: TGTGCCAGCGGTAAGACTAGCGGGAGCACCGGGGAGCTGTTTTTT.

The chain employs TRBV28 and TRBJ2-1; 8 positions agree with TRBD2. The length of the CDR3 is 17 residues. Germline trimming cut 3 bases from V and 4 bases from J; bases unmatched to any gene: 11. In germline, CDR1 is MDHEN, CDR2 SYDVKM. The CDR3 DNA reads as TGTGCCAGCAGTTTTTTGTCGGCTAGCGGGTATTACAATGAGCAGTTCTTC. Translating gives CASSFLSASGYYNEQFF.

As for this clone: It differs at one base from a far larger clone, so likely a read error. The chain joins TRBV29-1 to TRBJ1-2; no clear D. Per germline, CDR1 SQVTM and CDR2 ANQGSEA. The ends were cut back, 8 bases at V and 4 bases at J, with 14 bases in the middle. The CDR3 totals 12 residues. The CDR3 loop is CSPAMVPYGYTF. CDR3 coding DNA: TGCAGCCCCGCAATGGTCCCCTATGGCTACACCTTC.

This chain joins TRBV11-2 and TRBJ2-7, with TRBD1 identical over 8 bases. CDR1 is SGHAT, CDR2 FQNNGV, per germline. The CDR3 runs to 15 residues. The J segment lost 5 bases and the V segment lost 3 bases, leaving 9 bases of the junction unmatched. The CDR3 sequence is CASSLAAGGGDEQYF. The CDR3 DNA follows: TGTGCCAGCAGCTTGGCCGCAGGGGGCGGGGACGAGCAGTACTTC.

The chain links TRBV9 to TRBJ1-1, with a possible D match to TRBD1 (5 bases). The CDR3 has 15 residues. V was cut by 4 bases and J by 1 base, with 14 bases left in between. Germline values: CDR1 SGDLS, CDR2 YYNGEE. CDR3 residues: CASSSHPTENTEAFF. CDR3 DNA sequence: TGTGCCAGCAGCTCCCACCCGACAGAGAACACTGAAGCTTTCTTT.

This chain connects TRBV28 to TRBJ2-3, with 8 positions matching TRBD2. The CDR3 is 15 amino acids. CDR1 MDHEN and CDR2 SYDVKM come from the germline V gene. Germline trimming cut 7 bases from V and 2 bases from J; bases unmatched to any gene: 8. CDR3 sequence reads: CASIESGGNTDTQYF. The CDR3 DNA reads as TGTGCCAGCATTGAGTCGGGAGGGAACACAGATACGCAGTATTTT. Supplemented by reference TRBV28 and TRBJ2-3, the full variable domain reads DVKVTQSSRYLVKRTGEKVFLECVQDMDHENMFWYRQDPGLGLRLIYFSYDVKMKEKGDIPEGYSVSREKKERFSLILESASTNQTSMYLCASIESGGNTDTQYFGPGTRLTVL.

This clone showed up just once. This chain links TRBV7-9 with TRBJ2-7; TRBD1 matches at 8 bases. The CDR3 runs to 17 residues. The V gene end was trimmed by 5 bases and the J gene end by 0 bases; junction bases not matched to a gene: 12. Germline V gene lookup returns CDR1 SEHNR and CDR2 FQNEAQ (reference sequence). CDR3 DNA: TGTGCCAGCAGCCCGCGGGACAGGTCTACCCACTCCTACGAGCAGTACTTC. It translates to CASSPRDRSTHSYEQYF.

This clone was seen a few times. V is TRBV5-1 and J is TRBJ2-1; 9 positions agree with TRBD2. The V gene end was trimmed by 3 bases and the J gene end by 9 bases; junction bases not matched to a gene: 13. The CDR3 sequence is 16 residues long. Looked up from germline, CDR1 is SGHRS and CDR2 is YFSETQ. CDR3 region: CASSSTAGGYFGEQFF. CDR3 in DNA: TGCGCCAGCAGCTCCACGGCGGGAGGGTATTTTGGTGAGCAGTTCTTC.

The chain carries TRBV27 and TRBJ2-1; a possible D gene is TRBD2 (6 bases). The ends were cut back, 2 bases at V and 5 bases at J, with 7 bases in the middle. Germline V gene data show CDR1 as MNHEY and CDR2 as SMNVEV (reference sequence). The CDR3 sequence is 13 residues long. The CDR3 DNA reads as TGTGCCAGCAGTTTAGGACTAAACAATGAGCAGTTCTTC. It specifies CASSLGLNNEQFF.

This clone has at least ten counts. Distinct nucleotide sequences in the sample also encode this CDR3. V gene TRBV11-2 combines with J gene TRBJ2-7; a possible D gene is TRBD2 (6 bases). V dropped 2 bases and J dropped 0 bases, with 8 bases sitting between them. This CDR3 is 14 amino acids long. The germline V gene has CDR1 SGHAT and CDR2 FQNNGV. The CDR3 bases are TGTGCCAGCAGCTTACAGCGGGCCTCCTACGAGCAGTACTTC. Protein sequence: CASSLQRASYEQYF. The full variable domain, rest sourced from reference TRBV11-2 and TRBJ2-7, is EAGVAQSPRYKIIEKRQSVAFWCNPISGHATLYWYQQILGQGPKLLIQFQNNGVVDDSQLPKDRFSAERLKGVDSTLKIQPAKLEDSAVYLCASSLQRASYEQYFGPGTRLTVT.

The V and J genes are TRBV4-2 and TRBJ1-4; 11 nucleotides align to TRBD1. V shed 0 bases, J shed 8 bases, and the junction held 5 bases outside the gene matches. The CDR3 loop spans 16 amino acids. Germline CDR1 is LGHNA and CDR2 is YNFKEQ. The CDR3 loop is CASSQDVDRGHEKLFF. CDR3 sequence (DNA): TGTGCCAGCAGCCAAGATGTGGACAGGGGGCACGAAAAACTGTTTTTT.

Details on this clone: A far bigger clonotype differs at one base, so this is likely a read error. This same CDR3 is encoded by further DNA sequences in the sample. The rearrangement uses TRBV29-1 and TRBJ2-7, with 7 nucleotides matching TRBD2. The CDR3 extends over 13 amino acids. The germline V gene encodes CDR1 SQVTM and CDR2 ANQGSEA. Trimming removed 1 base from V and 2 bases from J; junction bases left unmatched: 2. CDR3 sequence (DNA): TGCAGCGTTGAAGTCAGCGGGACCTACGAGCAGTACTTC. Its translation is CSVEVSGTYEQYF.

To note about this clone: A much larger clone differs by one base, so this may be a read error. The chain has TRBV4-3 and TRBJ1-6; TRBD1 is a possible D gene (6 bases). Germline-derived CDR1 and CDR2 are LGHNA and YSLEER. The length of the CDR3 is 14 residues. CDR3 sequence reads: CASSQVTGSSPLYF. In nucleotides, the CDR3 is TGCGCCAGCAGCCAAGTAACAGGGAGTTCACCCCTCTACTTT.